These 15 T cell receptor beta chains were all obtained from the same sample, sequenced in a study of blood T cell repertoires in COVID-19. Data came from immunoSEQ multiplex PCR; TCRdb stores just in-frame clones and leaves some out. The sample lists over 100,000 clones; roughly nine tenths were seen once. Sequenced: peripheral blood. These receptors all come from a man aged 50 to 60 with active COVID-19.

The rearrangement links TRBV19 to TRBJ2-5; D gene unclear. From germline, CDR1 is LNHDA and CDR2 SQIVND (reference sequence). V was pared by 6 bases and J by 2 bases, with 7 bases between. This CDR3 is 12 amino acids long. The CDR3 region has the DNA TGTGCCAGTAGCTCCTTTCAAGAGACCCAGTACTTC. This codes for CASSSFQETQYF. The complete variable domain, with remaining parts taken from reference TRBV19 and TRBJ2-5, reads DGGITQSPKYLFRKEGQNVTLSCEQNLNHDAMYWYRQDPGQGLRLIYYSQIVNDFQKGDIAEGYSVSREKKESFPLTVTSAQKNPTAFYLCASSSFQETQYFGPGTRLLVL.

This clone was recorded only once. The chain recombines TRBV3-1 (or the pseudogene TRBV3-2) with TRBJ1-1, with D maybe TRBD1 (6 bases). V was cut by 4 bases and J by 6 bases, with 12 bases left in between. The germline V gene has CDR1 LGHDT and CDR2 YNNKEL (reference sequence). The CDR3 has 13 residues. The CDR3 is CASSRDILSEAFF. CDR3 nucleotide sequence: TGTGCCAGCAGCCGGGACATTCTTTCTGAAGCTTTCTTT.

The chain carries TRBV5-1 and TRBJ2-5; 9 bases agree with TRBD2. Germline V gene lookup returns CDR1 SGHRS and CDR2 YFSETQ. The CDR3 covers 17 residues. With V trimmed by 0 bases and J by 2 bases, 8 bases remained unmatched. DNA of the CDR3: TGCGCCAGCAGCTTGGGAGTAGGACTAGCGCCTCAAGAGACCCAGTACTTC. Protein product: CASSLGVGLAPQETQYF.

The rearrangement joins TRBV19 to TRBJ2-2, with D possibly TRBD2 on 5 matching bases. The CDR3 spans 14 residues. V shed 2 bases and J shed 5 bases, with 9 bases lying between them. Germline assignment: CDR1 LNHDA and CDR2 SQIVND (reference sequence). CDR3 nucleotide sequence: TGTGCCAGTAGTATATTTGAGGGAACCGGGGAGCTGTTTTTT. The encoded protein is CASSIFEGTGELFF.

The V gene is TRBV18, the J gene TRBJ1-4, with D possibly matching TRBD1 (6 bases). V was shortened by 10 bases and J by 5 bases, with 17 bases between the two germline ends. CDR3 length equals 14 residues. Germline CDR1 and CDR2: KGHSH and LQKENI. The CDR3 reads CATTVRDTNEKLFF. CDR3 sequence (DNA): TGTGCCACGACAGTCCGGGACACAAATGAAAAACTGTTTTTT.

The chain joins TRBV4-2 to TRBJ1-3; D uncertain. CDR1 is LGHNA and CDR2 is YNFKEQ in the germline V gene. V gave up 3 bases and J gave up 2 bases, with 8 bases separating them. The CDR3 spans 14 residues. CDR3 nucleotides: TGTGCCAGCAGCCAGGAGTATCCTGGAAACACCATATATTTT. This encodes CASSQEYPGNTIYF.

A few counts support this clone. CDR3 amino acids: CASSPPSSRGPSYEQYF. The CDR3 region has the DNA TGTGCCAGCAGCCCACCATCCTCTAGGGGGCCCTCCTACGAGCAGTACTTC. The chain is built from TRBV7-9 and TRBJ2-7, with 7 bases matching TRBD1. The CDR3 spans 17 residues. Trimming at V came to 5 bases and at J to 0 bases, leaving 13 bases not matched to a gene. Germline V gene data show CDR1 as SEHNR and CDR2 as FQNEAQ (reference sequence).

The chain links TRBV6-5 to TRBJ1-1; 7 bases line up with TRBD1. The length of the CDR3 is 13 residues. Germline V gives CDR1 MNHEY, CDR2 SVGAGI. Losses at the gene ends were 8 bases for V and 2 bases for J; bases not matched to a gene: 5. The CDR3 sequence is CASGQELNTEAFF. In nucleotides, the CDR3 is TGTGCCAGCGGACAGGAACTTAACACTGAAGCTTTCTTT.

The chain links TRBV5-4 to TRBJ1-6, with D unclear. The length of the CDR3 is 17 residues. Per germline, CDR1 SGHNT and CDR2 YYREEE (reference sequence). The V end lost 0 bases, the J end lost 0 bases, and 10 bases lay between the germline ends. DNA of the CDR3: TGTGCCAGCAGCTTGGGGCCGGGGAGCTCCTATAATTCACCCCTCCACTTT. This gives the protein CASSLGPGSSYNSPLHF.

V gene TRBV7-3 combines with J gene TRBJ2-1; 7 bases map to TRBD2. From germline, CDR1 is SGHTA and CDR2 FQGTGA. Trimming removed 1 base from V and 4 bases from J; junction bases left unmatched: 4. This CDR3 contains 15 residues. The CDR3 loop reads CASSLRASGYNEQFF. The CDR3 DNA sequence: TGTGCCAGCAGCTTAAGGGCTAGCGGATACAATGAGCAGTTCTTC.

This clone was detected once. The J gene is TRBJ1-4, the V gene TRBV4-1; 7 bases fit TRBD1. Per germline, CDR1 MGHRA and CDR2 YSYEKL. V was clipped by 0 bases and J by 4 bases; unmatched bases: 8. This CDR3 is 17 amino acids long. Here the CDR3 reads CASSQDGQVWGNEKLFF. CDR3 bases: TGCGCCAGCAGCCAAGACGGACAGGTCTGGGGTAATGAAAAACTGTTTTTT.

V gene TRBV5-8 combines with J gene TRBJ1-6; 7 nucleotides align to TRBD1. The CDR3 is made up of 15 amino acids. Germline CDR1 reads SGHTS; CDR2 reads YDEGEE. With V trimmed by 4 bases and J by 3 bases, 4 bases remained unmatched. The chain's CDR3 is CASSQRQGYNSPLHF. The CDR3 bases are TGTGCCAGCAGCCAAAGACAGGGCTATAATTCACCCCTCCACTTT. The whole variable domain, remainder taken from reference TRBV5-8 and TRBJ1-6, is EAGVTQSPTHLIKTRGQQATLRCSPISGHTSVYWYQQALGLGLQFLLWYDEGEERNRGNFPPRFSGRQFPNYSSELNVNALELEDSALYLCASSQRQGYNSPLHFGNGTRLTVT.

This chain links TRBV23-1 with TRBJ2-4; 9 positions agree with TRBD1. TRBV23-1 counts as an open reading frame of uncertain function. There are 20 residues in the CDR3. V shed 2 bases, J shed 0 bases, and the junction held 14 bases outside the gene matches. For the CDR3, the DNA is TGCGCCAGCAGTCAAGGACAGGGGTCCCCCCTGATGTTAGCCAAAAACATTCAGTACTTC. This sequence encodes CASSQGQGSPLMLAKNIQYF.

V is TRBV9 and J is TRBJ2-5, with TRBD1 identical over 7 bases. From germline, CDR1 is SGDLS and CDR2 YYNGEE. V trimming: 4 bases; J trimming: 4 bases; junction bases outside the gene matches: 7. This CDR3 is 14 amino acids long. In DNA, the CDR3 is TGTGCCAGCAGCCTAGCACAGGGGTTAGAGACCCAGTACTTC. Translation gives CASSLAQGLETQYF.

The chain links TRBV2 to TRBJ2-1, with 7 positions matching TRBD1. J lost 5 bases, V lost 6 bases, and 10 bases had no gene match. The CDR3 extends over 15 amino acids. Germline V CDR1 and CDR2: SNHLY, FYNNEI. The CDR3 loop reads CASSITDRDHNEQFF. The DNA of the CDR3 is TGTGCCAGCAGCATTACCGACAGGGATCACAATGAGCAGTTCTTC.